Listed here is a single T cell receptor (beta chain). Its antigen is still unknown. Related graft donors supplied nonmyeloablative bone marrow transplants, and mixed chimerism was transient. TCRdb's copy holds only in-frame clones and misses some; the assay was immunoSEQ multiplex PCR. The sample holds about 81,000 clones, roughly nine tenths seen once. The sample originates from a study of Tregs in tolerant kidney transplant recipients. Study-wide results and limits: The most relevant donor-specific Treg TCRbeta repertoire apparently came from expansion with activated donor B cells.

This CDR3 has 14 amino acids. Trimming took 2 bases from V and 7 from J; bases not matched to a gene: 4. Germline CDR1 is MNHNS and CDR2 is SASEGT. The genes are TRBV6-1 and TRBJ1-5; 8 bases align to TRBD1. The material was CD4+ T cells from blood (PBMCs), obtained 24 months after the transplant. This receptor was identified in a human patient who received a combined kidney and bone marrow transplant. Some T cells may be transferred from the graft donor. Here the CDR3 reads CASSEQGAGQPQHF. CDR3 nucleotides: TGTGCCAGCAGTGAACAGGGGGCTGGGCAGCCCCAGCATTTT.